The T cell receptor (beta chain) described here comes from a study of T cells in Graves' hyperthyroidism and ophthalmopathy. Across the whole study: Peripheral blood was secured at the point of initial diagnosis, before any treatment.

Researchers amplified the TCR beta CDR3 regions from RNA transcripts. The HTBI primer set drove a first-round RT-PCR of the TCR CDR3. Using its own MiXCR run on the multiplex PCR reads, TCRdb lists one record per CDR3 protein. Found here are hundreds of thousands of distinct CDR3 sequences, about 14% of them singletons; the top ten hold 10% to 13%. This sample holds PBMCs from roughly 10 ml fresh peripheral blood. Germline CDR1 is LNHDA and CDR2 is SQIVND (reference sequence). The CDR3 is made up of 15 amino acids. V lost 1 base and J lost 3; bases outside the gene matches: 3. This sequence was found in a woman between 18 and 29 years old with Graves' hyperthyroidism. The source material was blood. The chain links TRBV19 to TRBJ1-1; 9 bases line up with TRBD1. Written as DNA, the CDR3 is TGTGCCAGTAGTATAGGGACAGGGGTGTACACTGAAGCTTTCTTT. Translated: CASSIGTGVYTEAFF. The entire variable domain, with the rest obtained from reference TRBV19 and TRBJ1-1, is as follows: DGGITQSPKYLFRKEGQNVTLSCEQNLNHDAMYWYRQDPGQGLRLIYYSQIVNDFQKGDIAEGYSVSREKKESFPLTVTSAQKNPTAFYLCASSIGTGVYTEAFFGQGTRLTVV.